Each of the 11 T cell receptor beta chains below was sequenced from the same sample in a study of T cell responses to AZD1222 COVID-19 vaccine (dated by TCRdb to 2020 to 2022). Taken with the paper, the label for time point translates to: baseline before first vaccination. The intended sense of this specimen's treatment or condition label: meningococcal conjugate vaccine given as trial control. Library preparation used the immunoSEQ multiplex PCR assay. TCRdb took this table from immuneACCESS and kept in-frame rearrangements with V and J called. Such tables lack part of the clones; where checked against another copy, unresolved V genes explain under half of the gap, and the rest is unexplained. The sample table holds about 93,000 clones, of which over 85% were seen once. Together, the top ten hold about 2.8% of the sample. Sequencing used peripheral blood, obtained on day 0 of MenACWY control vaccination. The receptors here all came from an adult in good health.

This clone has only one observation. The rearrangement links TRBV6-5 to TRBJ2-2; weak D call: TRBD1 (6 bases). The CDR3 contains 13 residues. The V gene lost 4 bases and the J gene lost 8 bases, with 11 bases spanning the gap. Germline V gene lookup returns CDR1 MNHEY and CDR2 SVGAGI. This CDR3 reads CASSFPGTGELFF. As DNA, the CDR3 is TGTGCCAGCAGTTTCCCTGGGACAGGGGAGCTGTTTTTT.

V is TRBV6-2 or TRBV6-3 and J is TRBJ1-2; 10 nucleotides agree with TRBD1. The CDR3 totals 19 residues. Germline CDR1 and CDR2: MNHEY and SVGEGT. Germline trimming cut 7 bases from V and 0 bases from J; bases unmatched to any gene: 17. CDR3 sequence: CASTPFRGQGVIPNYGYTF. CDR3 nucleotide sequence: TGTGCCAGCACCCCGTTCCGTGGACAGGGGGTAATACCTAACTATGGCTACACCTTC.

The CDR3 loop reads CAWSPIQGANEKLFF. Here the CDR3 DNA reads TGTGCCTGGAGTCCCATTCAGGGCGCTAATGAAAAACTGTTTTTT. The chain links TRBV30 to TRBJ1-4; D perhaps matches TRBD1 (5 bases). Looked up from germline, CDR1 is GTSNPN and CDR2 is SVGIG (reference sequence). The CDR3 loop spans 15 amino acids. Trimming took off 2 bases at V and 3 bases at J, with 13 bases between the two ends.

This chain connects TRBV4-1 to TRBJ2-1; D is unresolved. Germline assignment: CDR1 MGHRA and CDR2 YSYEKL. The CDR3 consists of 13 residues. V was pared by 0 bases and J by 15 bases, with 15 bases between. The CDR3 coding sequence is TGCGCCAGCAGCCAAGATCTTTACGCCTCGTCGTTCTTC. This gives the protein CASSQDLYASSFF.

This clone has more than one count but fewer than ten. The chain joins TRBV19 to TRBJ1-5; 9 nucleotides agree with TRBD1. The CDR3 has 14 amino acids. The V gene's germline CDR1 is LNHDA and CDR2 SQIVND (reference sequence). After removal of 5 bases from V and 6 bases from J, the junction contained 5 bases not matched to a gene. CDR3 sequence (DNA): TGTGCCAGTAGTGCGGGACAGGGCGCTCAGCCCCAGCATTTT. Translating gives CASSAGQGAQPQHF.

This clone appeared once. V and J are TRBV10-3 and TRBJ1-2; D not resolved. Germline V gene lookup returns CDR1 ENHRY and CDR2 SYGVKD. The CDR3 covers 16 residues. Trimming pared 2 bases from V and 1 base from J, leaving 14 bases between. CDR3: CAISEDRHLINYGYTF. CDR3 coding DNA: TGTGCCATCAGTGAGGATCGCCATTTAATTAACTATGGCTACACCTTC.

V and J are TRBV4-2 and TRBJ1-4, with a possible D match to TRBD1 (5 bases). V lost 4 bases to trimming and J lost 1 base, with 16 bases between them. This CDR3 region has 17 residues. CDR1 and CDR2 from the germline V gene are LGHNA and YNFKEQ. CDR3 DNA sequence: TGTGCCAGCAGCCCGTTGGGGCAGTTGGAAACTAATGAAAAACTGTTTTTT. Encoded protein: CASSPLGQLETNEKLFF.

V usage is TRBV11-2 and J usage is TRBJ1-6; 7 bases align to TRBD1. The CDR3 runs 15 residues. J was trimmed by 4 bases and V by 5 bases; bases with no gene match: 5. Germline CDR1 SGHAT, CDR2 FQNNGV. CDR3 residues: CASSHRGQYNSPLHF. DNA of the CDR3: TGTGCCAGCAGCCACCGGGGACAGTATAATTCACCCCTCCACTTT.

This chain links TRBV7-4 with TRBJ2-7; D gene ambiguous. The CDR3 length is 15 residues. The V end was cut by 5 bases, the J end by 4 bases, with 18 bases between. Germline CDR1 and CDR2: SGHVT and SQSDAQ. The CDR3 here is CASSLNHRVGYEQYF. CDR3 in DNA: TGTGCCAGCAGCCTAAACCACCGGGTGGGGTACGAGCAGTACTTC.

The sample holds one count of this clone. The chain combines TRBV6-2 or TRBV6-3 with TRBJ1-1; no firm D call. V was shortened by 2 bases and J by 6 bases, with 13 bases between the two germline ends. This CDR3 is 14 amino acids long. CDR1 and CDR2 (germline): MNHEY, SVGEGT. Here the CDR3 reads CASSYGSYGAEAFF. The CDR3 bases are TGTGCCAGCAGTTACGGGTCGTATGGCGCTGAAGCTTTCTTT.

The V and J genes are TRBV21-1 and TRBJ1-5; TRBD1, the D gene given by the table, was not confirmed from the DNA. TRBV21-1 is classified as a pseudogene. CDR3 length: 14 residues. The CDR3 DNA follows: TGTGCCAGCAGCGCTTACAGGGGGGCTCAGCCCCAGCATTTT. It is translated as CASSAYRGAQPQHF.